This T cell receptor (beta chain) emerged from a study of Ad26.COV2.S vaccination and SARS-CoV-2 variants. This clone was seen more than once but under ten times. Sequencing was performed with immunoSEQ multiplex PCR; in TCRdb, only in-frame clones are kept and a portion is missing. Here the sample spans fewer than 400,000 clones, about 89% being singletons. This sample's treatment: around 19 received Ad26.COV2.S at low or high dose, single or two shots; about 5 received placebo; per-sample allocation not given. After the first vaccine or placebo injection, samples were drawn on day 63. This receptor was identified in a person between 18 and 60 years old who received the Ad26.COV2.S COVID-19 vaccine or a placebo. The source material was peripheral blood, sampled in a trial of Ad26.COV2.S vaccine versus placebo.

The CDR3, as DNA: TGTGCCAGCAGCCCGACCCCTAACTATGGCTACACCTTC. As protein: CASSPTPNYGYTF. The chain combines TRBV5-4 with TRBJ1-2; no clear D gene. This CDR3 region has 13 residues. V was clipped by 4 bases and J by 0 bases, with 7 bases between them. Looked up from germline, CDR1 is SGHNT and CDR2 is YYREEE (reference sequence).